A single sample is the source of the 28 T cell receptor beta chains below, sequenced in a study of T cell responses to AZD1222 COVID-19 vaccine. Using immunoSEQ multiplex PCR, the repertoire was profiled, and TCRdb retains in-frame clones only, with some absent. The table has some 100,000 clones, about 90% seen once. The source material was peripheral blood, sampled 28 days after the second AZD1222 dose. These receptors were collected from an adult who received the AZD1222 COVID-19 vaccine.

The chain uses TRBV6-5 and TRBJ1-4; D is unclear. Trimming left V 4 bases short and J 5 bases short, with 11 bases between. The V gene's germline CDR1 is MNHEY and CDR2 SVGAGI. The CDR3 is made up of 14 amino acids. The CDR3 reads CASSSPERNEKLFF. CDR3 bases: TGTGCCAGCAGTTCTCCGGAGAGGAATGAAAAACTGTTTTTT.

The chain employs TRBV20-1 and TRBJ1-1; D remains unclear. In germline, CDR1 is DFQATT, CDR2 SNEGSKA (reference sequence). The CDR3 sequence is 11 residues long. Trimming took off 6 bases at V and 4 bases at J, with 9 bases between the two ends. The CDR3 loop reads CSARMSTEAFF. The CDR3 nucleotides read TGCAGTGCGCGGATGAGCACTGAAGCTTTCTTT.

The chain links TRBV9 to TRBJ1-1; perhaps TRBD1 as D (5 bases). The germline CDR1 and CDR2 sequences are SGDLS and YYNGEE. The ends were cut back, 4 bases at V and 1 base at J, with 14 bases in the middle. CDR3 length equals 15 residues. The CDR3, as DNA: TGTGCCAGCAGCCCTTTTGGGGGTCCGAACACTGAAGCTTTCTTT. This translates into CASSPFGGPNTEAFF.

The chain carries TRBV5-5 and TRBJ2-2; 8 positions match TRBD2. Germline-derived CDR1 and CDR2 are SGHKS and YYEKEE (reference sequence). Losses at the gene ends were 5 bases for V and 4 bases for J; bases not matched to a gene: 7. The CDR3 consists of 15 residues. CDR3 loop: CASRRSGSSTGELFF. In nucleotides, the CDR3 is TGTGCCAGCAGGCGAAGCGGGAGTAGCACCGGGGAGCTGTTTTTT.

The V and J genes are TRBV5-1 and TRBJ1-3, with a tentative D call TRBD1 (5 bases). CDR1 and CDR2 from the germline V gene are SGHRS and YFSETQ. Trimming took off 2 bases at V and 0 bases at J, with 12 bases between the two ends. There are 16 residues in the CDR3. The DNA for the CDR3 is TGCGCCAGCAGCTTTCTGGGGGGAACCTCTGGAAACACCATATATTTT. Its translation is CASSFLGGTSGNTIYF. The full variable domain, in which reference TRBV5-1 and TRBJ1-3 provide the parts outside the CDR3, is KAGVTQTPRYLIKTRGQQVTLSCSPISGHRSVSWYQQTPGQGLQFLFEYFSETQRNKGNFPGRFSGRQFSNSRSEMNVSTLELGDSALYLCASSFLGGTSGNTIYFGEGSWLTVV.

This clone has a single count. This sequence joins TRBV15 and TRBJ2-7, with D possibly matching TRBD2 (6 bases). CDR3 length: 15 residues. CDR1 and CDR2 from the germline V gene are LNHNV and YYDKDF (reference sequence). Trimming stripped 1 base from V and 5 bases from J, with 15 bases between. The CDR3 DNA sequence: TGTGCCACCAGCAGAGGGAGCGGGTTTAAAAACGAGCAGTACTTC. Translation gives CATSRGSGFKNEQYF.

The chain couples TRBV30 to TRBJ1-4, with TRBD1 matching over 8 bases. From germline, CDR1 is GTSNPN and CDR2 SVGIG (reference sequence). This CDR3 is built from 14 residues. The V and J ends lost 3 bases and 8 bases, in that order; junction bases with no gene match: 8. This chain's CDR3 is CAWRPGTGDEKLFF. The CDR3 nucleotides read TGTGCCTGGAGACCCGGGACAGGAGACGAAAAACTGTTTTTT.

The V call is TRBV6-5, the J call TRBJ2-7; D is possibly TRBD1 (6 bases). The germline gives CDR1 MNHEY, CDR2 SVGAGI. There are 14 residues in the CDR3. Trimming removed 6 bases at V and 2 bases at J, with 14 bases between. CDR3 bases: TGTGCCAGCAGCTACCTTGGACAGACCTACGAGCAGTACTTC. Residues: CASSYLGQTYEQYF.

The V gene is TRBV10-3, the J gene TRBJ2-7; no firm D call. This CDR3 is built from 12 residues. V lost 0 bases to trimming and J lost 6 bases, with 6 bases between them. The V gene's germline CDR1 is ENHRY and CDR2 SYGVKD. CDR3 loop: CAISESVGEQYF. The CDR3 DNA follows: TGTGCCATCAGTGAGTCGGTAGGCGAGCAGTACTTC.

The J gene is TRBJ1-4, the V gene TRBV11-2; D not resolved. Deletions cut 2 bases from V and 3 bases from J, with 4 bases between. The germline gives CDR1 SGHAT, CDR2 FQNNGV. The CDR3 runs to 13 residues. The CDR3 coding sequence is TGTGCCAGCAGCTTAACAGCTAATGAAAAACTGTTTTTT. Its translation: CASSLTANEKLFF.

This chain joins TRBV15 and TRBJ2-1; tentatively, D is TRBD2 (7 bases). CDR1 LNHNV and CDR2 YYDKDF come from the germline V gene (reference sequence). This CDR3 has 15 amino acids. Trimming pared 0 bases from V and 5 bases from J, leaving 11 bases between. The CDR3 region has the DNA TGTGCCACCAGCAGAGATCGAGGGGGGGACAATGAGCAGTTCTTC. Translation: CATSRDRGGDNEQFF.

V and J are TRBV5-1 and TRBJ2-3; TRBD2 aligns across 10 bases. Germline V gene sequence: CDR1 SGHRS, CDR2 YFSETQ. The CDR3 loop spans 14 amino acids. V was pared by 4 bases and J by 6 bases, with 5 bases of the junction left unmatched. CDR3 nucleotide sequence: TGCGCCAGCAGCCTGACTAGCGGGCAGGATACGCAGTATTTT. The encoded protein is CASSLTSGQDTQYF.

The chain recombines TRBV4-3 with TRBJ1-1, with D possibly matching TRBD1 (6 bases). Germline V gene data show CDR1 as LGHNA and CDR2 as YSLEER. CDR3 size: 17 residues. V shed 0 bases and J shed 5 bases, with 19 bases lying between them. CDR3 residues: CASSQDLSGARRTEAFF. In DNA, the CDR3 is TGCGCCAGCAGCCAAGATTTATCGGGGGCGCGCCGGACTGAAGCTTTCTTT.

Here the CDR3 reads CASSVGRNSGNTIYF. The CDR3, as DNA: TGTGCCAGCAGCGTAGGCAGGAATTCTGGAAACACCATATATTTT. The rearrangement links TRBV9 to TRBJ1-3, with no clear D. This CDR3 has 15 residues. Germline V CDR1 and CDR2: SGDLS, YYNGEE. V was cut by 0 bases and J by 1 base, with 8 bases left in between.

This chain links TRBV9 with TRBJ2-2; 14 bases fit TRBD2. The V and J ends lost 4 bases and 0 bases, in that order; junction bases with no gene match: 5. The germline V gene encodes CDR1 SGDLS and CDR2 YYNGEE. The CDR3 spans 18 residues. The DNA for the CDR3 is TGTGCCAGCAGCACAAGGACTAGCGGGGGGCCGAACACCGGGGAGCTGTTTTTT. It yields the protein CASSTRTSGGPNTGELFF.

The chain has TRBV27 and TRBJ1-2, with 9 bases lining up with TRBD1. The germline CDR1 and CDR2 sequences are MNHEY and SMNVEV (reference sequence). This CDR3 has 13 residues. V trimming: 5 bases; J trimming: 5 bases; junction bases outside the gene matches: 3. The CDR3 reads CASSRDRAYGYTF. CDR3 DNA sequence: TGTGCCAGCAGTAGGGACAGGGCATATGGCTACACCTTC.

V and J are TRBV27 and TRBJ2-1, with D possibly being TRBD2 (6 bases). V lost 3 bases and J lost 5, with 11 bases in between. The CDR3 runs 14 residues. CDR1 and CDR2 from the germline V gene are MNHEY and SMNVEV (reference sequence). DNA for the CDR3: TGTGCCAGCAGTTTGCTAGCGAGCCACAATGAGCAGTTCTTC. Amino acids: CASSLLASHNEQFF.

The V gene is TRBV6-6, the J gene TRBJ1-5; possible D gene TRBD1, 6 bases. Germline values: CDR1 MNHNY, CDR2 SVGAGI (reference sequence). The CDR3 totals 14 residues. V shed 8 bases and J shed 0 bases, with 11 bases lying between them. As DNA, the CDR3 is TGTGCCAGCCGACAGGACAATAGCAATCAGCCCCAGCATTTT. As protein: CASRQDNSNQPQHF.

This clone has only a few counts. J is TRBJ2-2 and V is TRBV19, with D perhaps TRBD2 (6 bases). The CDR3 totals 13 residues. CDR1 and CDR2 (germline): LNHDA, SQIVND (reference sequence). Trimming removed 5 bases from V and 9 bases from J, with 13 bases in between. The CDR3 DNA sequence: TGTGCCAGTAGTCCTACGGGGGACCGGGAGCTGTTTTTT. The encoded protein is CASSPTGDRELFF.

V and J are TRBV7-2 and TRBJ1-5; 8 bases match TRBD1. CDR3 length equals 15 residues. J lost 4 bases, V lost 1 base, and 3 bases had no gene match. CDR1 SGHTA and CDR2 FQGNSA come from the germline V gene. The CDR3 sequence: CASSLGQGINQPQHF. The CDR3 DNA sequence: TGTGCCAGCAGCTTAGGACAGGGGATAAATCAGCCCCAGCATTTT. The full variable domain, with the rest looked up from reference TRBV7-2 and TRBJ1-5, is GAGVSQSPSNKVTEKGKDVELRCDPISGHTALYWYRQSLGQGLEFLIYFQGNSAPDKSGLPSDRFSAERTGGSVSTLTIQRTQQEDSAVYLCASSLGQGINQPQHFGDGTRLSIL.

This chain joins TRBV12-5 and TRBJ2-1; 8 bases line up with TRBD1. This CDR3 has 16 amino acids. Trimming removed 4 bases from V and 5 bases from J; junction bases left unmatched: 10. The germline V gene has CDR1 LGHNT and CDR2 FRNRAP. CDR3 sequence reads: CASGSIRGLTHNEQFF. CDR3 nucleotides: TGTGCTAGTGGTTCTATCAGGGGGCTCACCCACAATGAGCAGTTCTTC.

This sequence joins TRBV6-5 and TRBJ2-7, with TRBD1 identical over 11 bases. Germline lookup yields CDR1 MNHEY and CDR2 SVGAGI. The CDR3 is 16 amino acids. The V and J ends lost 4 bases and 5 bases, in that order; junction bases with no gene match: 10. The CDR3 sequence: CASSSQSGTGGNEQYF. In nucleotides, the CDR3 is TGTGCCAGCAGTTCGCAATCCGGGACAGGGGGTAACGAGCAGTACTTC.

This clone was counted between two and nine times. The CDR3 sequence: CASSFTSGRIDTQYF. The CDR3 region has the DNA TGTGCCAGCAGCTTTACTAGCGGGAGGATAGATACGCAGTATTTT. The J gene is TRBJ2-3, the V gene TRBV7-2, with 12 positions matching TRBD2. Germline assignment: CDR1 SGHTA and CDR2 FQGNSA. V dropped 3 bases and J dropped 5; count of bases not matched to a gene: 3. This CDR3 has 15 residues.

The rearrangement links TRBV5-1 to TRBJ1-4; 9 nucleotides align to TRBD1. This CDR3 is 15 amino acids long. The germline gives CDR1 SGHRS, CDR2 YFSETQ. J lost 8 bases, V lost 4 bases, and 9 bases had no gene match. The CDR3 protein is CASSPGTGWHEKLFF. The DNA of the CDR3 is TGCGCCAGCAGCCCCGGGACAGGGTGGCACGAAAAACTGTTTTTT. Together with reference TRBV5-1 and TRBJ1-4, the CDR3 gives the full variable domain: KAGVTQTPRYLIKTRGQQVTLSCSPISGHRSVSWYQQTPGQGLQFLFEYFSETQRNKGNFPGRFSGRQFSNSRSEMNVSTLELGDSALYLCASSPGTGWHEKLFFGSGTQLSVL.

The chain recombines TRBV14 with TRBJ2-3; D is undetermined. CDR3 length equals 14 residues. V was trimmed by 0 bases and J by 2 bases, leaving 6 bases between them. CDR1 and CDR2 (germline): SGHDN, FVKESK. CDR3 protein: CASSQDAATDTQYF. The CDR3 region has the DNA TGTGCCAGCAGCCAAGACGCAGCCACAGATACGCAGTATTTT.

This rearrangement joins TRBV4-3 to TRBJ2-1, with D possibly being TRBD2 (5 bases). The CDR3 extends over 14 amino acids. Trimming left V 1 base short and J 5 bases short, with 9 bases between. Germline V gives CDR1 LGHNA, CDR2 YSLEER. Written as DNA, the CDR3 is TGCGCCAGCAGCCAAGGGACTGGAAACAATGAGCAGTTCTTC. This translates into CASSQGTGNNEQFF.

The rearrangement links TRBV2 to TRBJ1-2; maybe TRBD1 (5 bases). Trimming took 3 bases from V and 8 from J, leaving 22 bases between them. This CDR3 is built from 16 residues. Germline V gives CDR1 SNHLY, CDR2 FYNNEI. CDR3 sequence: CASSDKIGTGEEGYTF. The CDR3 nucleotides are TGTGCCAGCAGTGATAAGATAGGGACGGGAGAGGAAGGCTACACCTTC.

The rearrangement uses TRBV7-9 and TRBJ1-2; 9 positions match TRBD1. The CDR3 consists of 14 residues. Per the germline V gene, CDR1 is SEHNR and CDR2 is FQNEAQ (reference sequence). V dropped 5 bases and J dropped 1; count of bases not matched to a gene: 2. CDR3 bases: TGTGCCAGCAGCATGGGACAGGGTAACTATGGCTACACCTTC. It yields the protein CASSMGQGNYGYTF.